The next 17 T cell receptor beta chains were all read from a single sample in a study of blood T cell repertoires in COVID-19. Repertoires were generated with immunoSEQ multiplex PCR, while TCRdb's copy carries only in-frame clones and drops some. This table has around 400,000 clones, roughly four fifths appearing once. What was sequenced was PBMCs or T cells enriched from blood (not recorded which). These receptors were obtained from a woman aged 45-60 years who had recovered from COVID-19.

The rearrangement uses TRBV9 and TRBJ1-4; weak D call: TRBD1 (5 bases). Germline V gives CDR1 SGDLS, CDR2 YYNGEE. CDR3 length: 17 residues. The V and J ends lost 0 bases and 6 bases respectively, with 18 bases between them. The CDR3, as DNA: TGTGCCAGCAGCGTAGGGCCGGGTACAGGCGGGGATGAAAAACTGTTTTTT. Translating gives CASSVGPGTGGDEKLFF.

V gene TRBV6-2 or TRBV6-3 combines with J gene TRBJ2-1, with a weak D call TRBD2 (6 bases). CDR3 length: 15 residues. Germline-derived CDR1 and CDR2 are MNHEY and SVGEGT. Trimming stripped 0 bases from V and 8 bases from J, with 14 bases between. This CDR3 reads CASSYSAVTRHEQFF. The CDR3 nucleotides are TGTGCCAGCAGTTACTCGGCCGTGACTAGGCATGAGCAGTTCTTC.

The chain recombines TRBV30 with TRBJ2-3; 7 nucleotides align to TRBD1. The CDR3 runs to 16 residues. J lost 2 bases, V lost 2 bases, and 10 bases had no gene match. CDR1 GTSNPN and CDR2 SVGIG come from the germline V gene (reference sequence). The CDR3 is CAWSPFDRAYTDTQYF. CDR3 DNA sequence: TGTGCCTGGAGTCCCTTTGACAGGGCGTACACAGATACGCAGTATTTT.

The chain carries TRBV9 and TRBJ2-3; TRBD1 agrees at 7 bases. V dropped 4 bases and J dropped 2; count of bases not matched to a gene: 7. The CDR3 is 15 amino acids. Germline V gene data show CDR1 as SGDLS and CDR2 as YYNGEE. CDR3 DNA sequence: TGTGCCAGCAGCACCCGGGACAGCTACACAGATACGCAGTATTTT. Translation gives CASSTRDSYTDTQYF.

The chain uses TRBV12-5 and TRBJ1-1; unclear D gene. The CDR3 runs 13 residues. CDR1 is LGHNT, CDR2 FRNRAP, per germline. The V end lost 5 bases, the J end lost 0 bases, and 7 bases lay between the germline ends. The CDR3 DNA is TGTGCTAGTGGTCTCGAGGTGAACACTGAAGCTTTCTTT. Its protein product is CASGLEVNTEAFF.

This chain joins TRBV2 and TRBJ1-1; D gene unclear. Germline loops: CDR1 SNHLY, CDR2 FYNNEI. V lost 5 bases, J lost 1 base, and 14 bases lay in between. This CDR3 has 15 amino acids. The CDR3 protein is CASSPWRARNTEAFF. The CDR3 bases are TGTGCCAGCAGTCCCTGGAGGGCCCGGAACACTGAAGCTTTCTTT.

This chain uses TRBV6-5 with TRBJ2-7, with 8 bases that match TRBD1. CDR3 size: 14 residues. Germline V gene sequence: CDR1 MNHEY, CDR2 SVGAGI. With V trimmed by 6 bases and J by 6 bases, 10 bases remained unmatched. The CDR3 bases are TGTGCCAGCAGGGACAGGGTGGGTGACGGCGAGCAGTACTTC. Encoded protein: CASRDRVGDGEQYF.

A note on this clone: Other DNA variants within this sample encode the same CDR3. In nucleotides, the CDR3 is TGCGCCAGCAGCCAAGATTTAACCGGGAGCAATCAGCCCCAGCATTTT. Protein sequence: CASSQDLTGSNQPQHF. The rearrangement joins TRBV4-3 to TRBJ1-5, with D uncertain. V lost 0 bases and J 1 base, leaving 10 bases between the germline ends. The CDR3 runs to 16 residues. Germline V gene lookup returns CDR1 LGHNA and CDR2 YSLEER.

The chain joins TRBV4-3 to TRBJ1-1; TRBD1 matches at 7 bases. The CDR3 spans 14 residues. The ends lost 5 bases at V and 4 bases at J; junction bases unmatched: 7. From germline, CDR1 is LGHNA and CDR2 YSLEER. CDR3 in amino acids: CASSVGDSRTEAFF. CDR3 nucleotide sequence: TGCGCCAGCAGCGTAGGGGACAGCCGCACTGAAGCTTTCTTT.

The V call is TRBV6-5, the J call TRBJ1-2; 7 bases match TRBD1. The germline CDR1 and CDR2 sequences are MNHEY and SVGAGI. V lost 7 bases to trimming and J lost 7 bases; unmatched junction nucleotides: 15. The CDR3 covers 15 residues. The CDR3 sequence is CASTLGGQPSGGYTF. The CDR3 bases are TGTGCCAGCACCCTAGGGGGACAGCCTAGTGGTGGCTACACCTTC.

As DNA, the CDR3 is TGTGCCAGCAGCTTATCTTTAGTCAATGAGCAGTTCTTC. Protein sequence: CASSLSLVNEQFF. V usage is TRBV7-3 and J usage is TRBJ2-1; D is ambiguous. The germline V gene encodes CDR1 SGHTA and CDR2 FQGTGA. This CDR3 spans 13 amino acids. Trimming stripped 2 bases from V and 6 bases from J, with 8 bases between.

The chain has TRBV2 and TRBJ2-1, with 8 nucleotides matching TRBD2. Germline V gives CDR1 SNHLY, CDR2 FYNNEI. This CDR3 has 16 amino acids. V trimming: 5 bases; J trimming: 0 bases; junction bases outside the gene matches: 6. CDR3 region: CASSSGGTSSYNEQFF. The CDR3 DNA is TGTGCCAGCAGTTCGGGAGGGACTAGCTCCTACAATGAGCAGTTCTTC.

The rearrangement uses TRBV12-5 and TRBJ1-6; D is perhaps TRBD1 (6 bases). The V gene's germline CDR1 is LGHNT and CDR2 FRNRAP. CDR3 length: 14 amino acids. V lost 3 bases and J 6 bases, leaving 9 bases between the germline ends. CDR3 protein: CASGLSGANSPLHF. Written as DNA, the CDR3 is TGTGCTAGTGGTTTATCAGGGGCTAATTCACCCCTCCACTTT.

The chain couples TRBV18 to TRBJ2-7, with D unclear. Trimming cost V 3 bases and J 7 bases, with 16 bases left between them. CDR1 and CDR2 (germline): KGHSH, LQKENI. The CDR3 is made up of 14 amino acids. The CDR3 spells CASSPNPLSVEQYF. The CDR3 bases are TGTGCCAGCTCACCCAACCCCCTCTCGGTTGAGCAGTACTTC. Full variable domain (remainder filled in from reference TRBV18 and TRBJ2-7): NAGVMQNPRHLVRRRGQEARLRCSPMKGHSHVYWYRQLPEEGLKFMVYLQKENIIDESGMPKERFSAEFPKEGPSILRIQQVVRGDSAAYFCASSPNPLSVEQYFGPGTRLTVT.

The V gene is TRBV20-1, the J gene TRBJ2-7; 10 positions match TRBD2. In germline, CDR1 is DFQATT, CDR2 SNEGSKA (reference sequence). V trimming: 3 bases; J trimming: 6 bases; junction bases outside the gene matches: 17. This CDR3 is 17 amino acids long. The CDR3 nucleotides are TGCAGTGCTAGTGGGGCTAGCGGGAGTGGGGTTCCTGTCGAGCAGTACTTC. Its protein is CSASGASGSGVPVEQYF.

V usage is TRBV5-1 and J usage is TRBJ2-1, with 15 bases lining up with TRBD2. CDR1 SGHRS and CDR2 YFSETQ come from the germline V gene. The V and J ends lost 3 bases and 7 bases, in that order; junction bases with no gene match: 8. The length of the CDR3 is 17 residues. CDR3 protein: CASSYSRTSGRANEQFF. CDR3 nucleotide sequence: TGCGCCAGCAGCTACTCCCGGACTAGCGGGAGGGCTAATGAGCAGTTCTTC.

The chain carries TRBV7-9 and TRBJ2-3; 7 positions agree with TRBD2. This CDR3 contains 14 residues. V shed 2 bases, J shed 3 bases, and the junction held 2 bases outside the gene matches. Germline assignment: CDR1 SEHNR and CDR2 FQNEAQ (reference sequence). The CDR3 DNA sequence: TGTGCCAGCAGCTTAAGCGGGACGACAGATACGCAGTATTTT. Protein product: CASSLSGTTDTQYF.